The rows below give T cell receptor beta chains drawn from one sample of a study of long-term antiretroviral therapy in people with HIV. The data were produced by immunoSEQ multiplex PCR, yet TCRdb's version contains in-frame clones alone and is incomplete. The sample records approximately 37,000 clones, about four fifths being singletons. The sample here was unsorted PBMCs, taken 1 year after starting antiretroviral therapy. The receptors were gathered from a man between 18 and 29 years old with HIV. CDR3s include the opening cysteine and the closing phenylalanine or tryptophan. A D gene is named only where the DNA matches it firmly. Expanded clones get a size class; other rows say once, few or many, or leave the size out.

d_call: -
clone_size: -
v_call: TRBV5-1
j_call: TRBJ2-7
cdr3_nt: TGCGCCAGCAGCTTTAGGGGGTACGAGCAGTACTTC
cdr3_aa: CASSFRGYEQYF

d_call: -
clone_size: few
v_call: TRBV7-9
j_call: TRBJ1-2
cdr3_nt: TGTGCCAGCAGCTTAAAGGGGGAAGGCTACACCTTC
cdr3_aa: CASSLKGEGYTF

d_call: TRBD1
clone_size: -
v_call: TRBV10-3
j_call: TRBJ2-7
cdr3_nt: TGTGCCATCAGTGGGGGACAGGGGCCCTACGAGCAGTACTTC
cdr3_aa: CAISGGQGPYEQYF

d_call: -
clone_size: once
v_call: TRBV25-1
j_call: TRBJ1-1
cdr3_nt: TGTGCCAGCAGTGATGGAGGGAGGAGGACTGAAGCTTTCTTT
cdr3_aa: CASSDGGRRTEAFF

d_call: TRBD1
clone_size: -
v_call: TRBV2
j_call: TRBJ1-2
cdr3_nt: TGTGCCAGCCGGGGGGACAGGGGAAACTATGGCTACACCTTC
cdr3_aa: CASRGDRGNYGYTF

d_call: TRBD2
clone_size: -
v_call: TRBV6-6
j_call: TRBJ2-7
cdr3_nt: TGTGCCAGCACCAGACTAGCGGCAAGCTCCTACGAGCAGTACTTC
cdr3_aa: CASTRLAASSYEQYF

d_call: -
clone_size: -
v_call: TRBV9
j_call: TRBJ1-4
cdr3_nt: TGTGCCAGCAGCACAGAGATTGCAACTAATGAAAAACTGTTTTTT
cdr3_aa: CASSTEIATNEKLFF

d_call: -
clone_size: -
v_call: TRBV27
j_call: TRBJ1-2
cdr3_nt: TGTGCCAGCAGTACCCCGGGGGGGGTAAGTGGCTACACCTTC
cdr3_aa: CASSTPGGVSGYTF

d_call: -
clone_size: -
v_call: TRBV21-1
j_call: TRBJ1-2
cdr3_nt: TGTGCCAGCAGCCCTGGGACAGGGGCGCTCTATGAGGGCTACACCTTC
cdr3_aa: CASSPGTGALYEGYTF

d_call: TRBD1
clone_size: -
v_call: TRBV18
j_call: TRBJ1-1
cdr3_nt: TGTGCCAGCTCAGTCCGGGACAGCAAGGACACTGAAGCTTTCTTT
cdr3_aa: CASSVRDSKDTEAFF

d_call: -
clone_size: -
v_call: TRBV9
j_call: TRBJ1-1
cdr3_nt: TGTGCCAGCAGCGGGCATAGATATGGGGGAGACACTGAAGCTTTCTTT
cdr3_aa: CASSGHRYGGDTEAFF

d_call: -
clone_size: -
v_call: TRBV9
j_call: TRBJ2-1
cdr3_nt: TGTGCCAGCAGCGTAGAGCCCCGGCCCAATGAGCAGTTCTTC
cdr3_aa: CASSVEPRPNEQFF

d_call: TRBD1
clone_size: once
v_call: TRBV13
j_call: TRBJ2-3
cdr3_nt: TGTGCCAGCAGGGGGACAGGAGTAGCAGATACGCAGTATTTT
cdr3_aa: CASRGTGVADTQYF

d_call: TRBD1
clone_size: few
v_call: TRBV4-3
j_call: TRBJ1-1
cdr3_nt: TGCGCCAGCAGCCCTTTAAGTACAGGGGCAGAAGCTTTCTTT
cdr3_aa: CASSPLSTGAEAFF

d_call: -
clone_size: -
v_call: TRBV19
j_call: TRBJ2-1
cdr3_nt: TGTGCCAGTAGTATAGATGCTGGGGTGAGGGCCTTCTCCTACAATGAGCAGTTCTTC
cdr3_aa: CASSIDAGVRAFSYNEQFF

d_call: -
clone_size: once
v_call: TRBV19
j_call: TRBJ1-1
cdr3_nt: TGTGCCAGTAGTATAGGAGGGATCACTGAAGCTTTCTTT
cdr3_aa: CASSIGGITEAFF

d_call: -
clone_size: -
v_call: TRBV7-2
j_call: TRBJ2-2
cdr3_nt: TGTGCCAGCAGCTCCCCGGGGTCCGGGGAGCTGTTTTTT
cdr3_aa: CASSSPGSGELFF

d_call: TRBD2
clone_size: -
v_call: TRBV10-3
j_call: TRBJ2-7
cdr3_nt: TGTGCCATCAGTCGGGCTAGCGGCGACGAGCAGTACTTC
cdr3_aa: CAISRASGDEQYF

d_call: TRBD2
clone_size: -
v_call: TRBV28
j_call: TRBJ2-7
cdr3_nt: TGTGCCAGCAGTCCCCTGGGACTAACCTACGAGCAGTACTTC
cdr3_aa: CASSPLGLTYEQYF

d_call: -
clone_size: -
v_call: TRBV28
j_call: TRBJ2-7
cdr3_nt: TGTGCCAGCAGAAGTGGGGGAAGGGGCTACGAGCAGTACTTC
cdr3_aa: CASRSGGRGYEQYF

d_call: -
clone_size: -
v_call: TRBV10-3
j_call: TRBJ1-2
cdr3_nt: TGTGCCATCAGTGAGTCGTTGGGTCCTCCACCTTATGGCTACACCTTC
cdr3_aa: CAISESLGPPPYGYTF

d_call: -
clone_size: -
v_call: TRBV11-2
j_call: TRBJ2-3
cdr3_nt: TGTGCCAGCAGTCTACTTGATCGGGGGGATACGCAGTATTTT
cdr3_aa: CASSLLDRGDTQYF

d_call: TRBD1
clone_size: once
v_call: TRBV29-1
j_call: TRBJ2-2
cdr3_nt: TGCAGCGCTGACGGGGACAGGGGATCCGGGGAGCTGTTTTTT
cdr3_aa: CSADGDRGSGELFF

d_call: -
clone_size: -
v_call: TRBV7-8
j_call: TRBJ2-3
cdr3_nt: TGTGCCAGCAGCTTAGATGGCACAGATACGCAGTATTTT
cdr3_aa: CASSLDGTDTQYF

d_call: -
clone_size: -
v_call: TRBV5-8
j_call: TRBJ2-3
cdr3_nt: TGTGCCAGCAGCTCGTACACAGATACGCAGTATTTT
cdr3_aa: CASSSYTDTQYF

d_call: -
clone_size: once
v_call: TRBV27
j_call: TRBJ1-1
cdr3_nt: TGTGCCAGCAGTCCGATCGGGGGGGGGAACACTGAAGCTTTCTTT
cdr3_aa: CASSPIGGGNTEAFF

d_call: -
clone_size: -
v_call: TRBV28
j_call: TRBJ2-7
cdr3_nt: TGTGCCAGCAGTCCAGGGAATCTCTACGAGCAGTACTTC
cdr3_aa: CASSPGNLYEQYF

d_call: -
clone_size: -
v_call: TRBV6-6
j_call: TRBJ1-1
cdr3_nt: TGTGCCAGCAGCTACGGGACACTTAACACTGAAGCTTTCTTT
cdr3_aa: CASSYGTLNTEAFF

d_call: -
clone_size: -
v_call: TRBV9
j_call: TRBJ2-7
cdr3_nt: TGTGCCAGCAGCGTAGGGGCGGAGCGAGTACCCGAGCAGTACTTC
cdr3_aa: CASSVGAERVPEQYF

d_call: -
clone_size: once
v_call: TRBV19
j_call: TRBJ1-1
cdr3_nt: TGTGCCACAACCCGCTCGGGGGCGAGGGCAGCTTTCTTT
cdr3_aa: CATTRSGARAAFF

d_call: TRBD2
clone_size: -
v_call: TRBV7-2
j_call: TRBJ2-4
cdr3_nt: TGTGCCAGCAGCTTATCACCAGCGGGACCAAACATTCAGTACTTC
cdr3_aa: CASSLSPAGPNIQYF

d_call: -
clone_size: -
v_call: TRBV10-1
j_call: TRBJ2-7
cdr3_nt: TGCGCCAGCAGTATGGGGACCCTGACGGGTTACGAGCAGTACTTC
cdr3_aa: CASSMGTLTGYEQYF

d_call: -
clone_size: -
v_call: TRBV19
j_call: TRBJ1-1
cdr3_nt: TGTGCCAGTAGTACCGGTACGGGACTCCACGTTCTCCACACTGAAGCTTTCTTT
cdr3_aa: CASSTGTGLHVLHTEAFF

d_call: -
clone_size: -
v_call: TRBV19
j_call: TRBJ2-7
cdr3_nt: TGTGCCACCTCAATTCGGGACGCCGTTGTGGTAGGAGAGCAGTACTTC
cdr3_aa: CATSIRDAVVVGEQYF

d_call: TRBD2
clone_size: -
v_call: TRBV5-1
j_call: TRBJ2-5
cdr3_nt: TGCGCCAGCAGCTTGGCCGACGGGAGGGCCCAAGAGACCCAGTACTTC
cdr3_aa: CASSLADGRAQETQYF

d_call: TRBD1
clone_size: once
v_call: TRBV19
j_call: TRBJ1-1
cdr3_nt: TGTGCCACTAGGGACAGCGTATACACTGAAGCTTTCTTT
cdr3_aa: CATRDSVYTEAFF

d_call: -
clone_size: -
v_call: TRBV5-1
j_call: TRBJ2-7
cdr3_nt: TGCGCCAGCATGGGGGCCGGGTACGAGCAGTACTTC
cdr3_aa: CASMGAGYEQYF